This is a list of T cell receptor beta chains from one sample in a study of technical replicates of blood from a handful of donors. This table comes from immunoSEQ multiplex PCR, and its TCRdb copy is limited to in-frame clones, with some not included. The data show tens of thousands of clones, about 90% seen once. The sequencing input was PBMCs. The receptors come from a human donor in good health. Some clones in this sample may be carry-over from other donors' samples. Each CDR3 is given with its conserved first and last residue. D genes are given only for firm matches. Clone size is given for some rows only: seen once, a few or many times, or a class if the clone is expanded.

TRBJ2-7 | TRBD2 | TRBV7-2 | 13 | NA | CASSRTSGYEQYF | TGTGCCAGCAGCCGGACTAGCGGCTACGAGCAGTACTTC
TRBJ2-7 | TRBD1 | TRBV27 | 14 | NA | CASSSNRGLYEQYF | TGTGCCAGCAGTTCTAACAGGGGGCTGTACGAGCAGTACTTC
TRBJ1-6 | NA | TRBV7-3 | 13 | NA | CASSHSNNSPLHF | TGTGCCAGCAGCCACTCCAATAATTCACCCCTCCACTTT
TRBJ1-5 | NA | TRBV4-1 | 15 | NA | CASSQESAGIQPQHF | TGCGCCAGCAGCCAAGAATCCGCAGGGATTCAGCCCCAGCATTTT
TRBJ2-2 | NA | TRBV10-3 | 12 | NA | CAIRGRTGELFF | TGTGCCATCAGGGGGAGGACCGGGGAGCTGTTTTTT
TRBJ2-5 | NA | TRBV7-6 | 13 | NA | CASSSGVGETQYF | TGTGCCAGCAGCTCCGGGGTTGGAGAGACCCAGTACTTC
TRBJ1-2 | NA | TRBV5-4 | 12 | NA | CASSLELGMDWF | TGTGCCAGCAGCTTGGAGCTGGGCATGGATTGGTTC
TRBJ1-5 | NA | TRBV19 | 13 | NA | CASTTGLNQPQHF | TGTGCCAGTACAACAGGGTTAAATCAGCCCCAGCATTTT
TRBJ1-1 | NA | TRBV5-1 | 14 | NA | CASSREDTGTEAFF | TGCGCCAGCAGCCGGGAGGACACGGGCACTGAAGCTTTCTTT
TRBJ2-3 | TRBD2 | TRBV5-1 | 16 | NA | CASSSGLAGPTDTQYF | TGCGCCAGCAGCTCGGGACTAGCGGGACCCACAGATACGCAGTATTTT
TRBJ1-1 | TRBD1 | TRBV5-4 | 17 | NA | CASRDVATRTGRTEAFF | TGTGCCAGCAGAGATGTAGCCACCAGGACAGGGAGGACTGAAGCTTTCTTT
TRBJ1-2 | NA | TRBV19 | 11 | NA | CASQGGDGYTF | TGTGCCAGTCAGGGTGGCGATGGCTACACCTTC
TRBJ1-3 | TRBD1 | TRBV4-2 | 16 | NA | CASSQVQGVSGNTIYF | TGTGCCAGCAGCCAAGTGCAGGGGGTCTCTGGAAACACCATATATTTT
TRBJ2-7 | TRBD1 | TRBV5-5 | 15 | NA | CASSTGTGSSYEQYF | TGTGCCAGCAGCACCGGGACAGGTTCGTCCTACGAGCAGTACTTC
TRBJ2-4 | TRBD1 | TRBV5-1 | 14 | many | CASSSGQGGDIQYF | TGCGCCAGCAGCTCCGGACAGGGTGGGGACATTCAGTACTTC
TRBJ2-7 | TRBD2 | TRBV29-1 | 13 | NA | CSVRLAGENEQYF | TGCAGCGTGCGATTAGCGGGAGAGAACGAGCAGTACTTC
TRBJ2-1 | NA | TRBV19 | 16 | NA | CASSIDGGFRGREQFF | TGTGCCAGTAGTATAGATGGGGGCTTTAGGGGCCGCGAGCAGTTCTTC
TRBJ1-4 | TRBD1 | TRBV7-9 | 16 | NA | CASSLEQGAHNEKLFF | TGTGCCAGCAGCTTAGAACAGGGGGCACACAATGAAAAACTGTTTTTT
TRBJ2-3 | NA | TRBV29-1 | 12 | NA | CSVRTNTDTQYF | TGCAGCGTGAGGACTAACACAGATACGCAGTATTTT
TRBJ2-7 | TRBD2 | TRBV5-4 | 15 | once | CASSRVASGTYEQYF | TGTGCCAGCAGCCGGGTGGCTAGCGGAACCTACGAGCAGTACTTC